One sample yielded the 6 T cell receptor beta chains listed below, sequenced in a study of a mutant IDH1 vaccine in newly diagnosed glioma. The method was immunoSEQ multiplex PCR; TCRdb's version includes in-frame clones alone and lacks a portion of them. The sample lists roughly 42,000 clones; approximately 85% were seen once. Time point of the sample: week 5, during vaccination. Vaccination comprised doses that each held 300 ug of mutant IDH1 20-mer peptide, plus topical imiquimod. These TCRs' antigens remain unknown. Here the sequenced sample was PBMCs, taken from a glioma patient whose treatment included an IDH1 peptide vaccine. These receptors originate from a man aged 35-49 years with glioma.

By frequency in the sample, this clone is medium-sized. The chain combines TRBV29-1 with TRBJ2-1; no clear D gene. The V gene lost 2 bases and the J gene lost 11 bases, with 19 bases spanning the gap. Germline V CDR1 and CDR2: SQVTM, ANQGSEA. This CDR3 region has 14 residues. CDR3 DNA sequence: TGCAGCGTTGAAACCCCCAAACAGCCTCCCCAGCAGTTCTTC. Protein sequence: CSVETPKQPPQQFF.

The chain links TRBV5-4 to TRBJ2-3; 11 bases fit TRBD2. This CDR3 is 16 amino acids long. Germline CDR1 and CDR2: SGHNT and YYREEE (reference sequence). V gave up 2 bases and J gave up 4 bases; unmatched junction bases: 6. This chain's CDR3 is CASSFKLAGAADTQYF. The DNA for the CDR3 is TGTGCCAGCAGCTTCAAACTAGCGGGAGCTGCAGATACGCAGTATTTT.

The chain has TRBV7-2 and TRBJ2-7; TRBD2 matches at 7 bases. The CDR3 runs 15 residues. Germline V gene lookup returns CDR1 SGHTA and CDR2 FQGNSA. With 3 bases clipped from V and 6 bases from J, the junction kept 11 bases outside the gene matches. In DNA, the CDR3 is TGTGCCAGCAGCTTTAGGCGGGAGAGCCCCCTCGAGCAGTACTTC. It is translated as CASSFRRESPLEQYF.

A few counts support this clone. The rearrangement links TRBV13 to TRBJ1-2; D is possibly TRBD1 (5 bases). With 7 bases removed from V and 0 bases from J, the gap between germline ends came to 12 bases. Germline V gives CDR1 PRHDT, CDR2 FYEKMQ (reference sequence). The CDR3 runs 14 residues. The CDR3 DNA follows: TGTGCCAGCAACCGTGACAGCGCTAACTATGGCTACACCTTC. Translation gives CASNRDSANYGYTF. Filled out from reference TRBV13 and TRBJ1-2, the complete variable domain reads AAGVIQSPRHLIKEKRETATLKCYPIPRHDTVYWYQQGPGQDPQFLISFYEKMQSDKGSIPDRFSAQQFSDYHSELNMSSLELGDSALYFCASNRDSANYGYTFGSGTRLTVV.

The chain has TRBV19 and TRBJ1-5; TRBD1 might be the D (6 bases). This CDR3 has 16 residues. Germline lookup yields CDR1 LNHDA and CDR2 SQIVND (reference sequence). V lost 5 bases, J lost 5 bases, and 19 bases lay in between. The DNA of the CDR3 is TGTGCCAGTAGTTCCCTGAGGTTGGGGGCGGATCAGCCCCAGCATTTT. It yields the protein CASSSLRLGADQPQHF.

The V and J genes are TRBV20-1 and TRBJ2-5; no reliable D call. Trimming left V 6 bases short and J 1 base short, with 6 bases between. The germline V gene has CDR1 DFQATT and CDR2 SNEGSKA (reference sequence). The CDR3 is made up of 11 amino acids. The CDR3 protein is CSAVSQETQYF. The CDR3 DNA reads TGCAGTGCCGTGAGCCAAGAGACCCAGTACTTC.